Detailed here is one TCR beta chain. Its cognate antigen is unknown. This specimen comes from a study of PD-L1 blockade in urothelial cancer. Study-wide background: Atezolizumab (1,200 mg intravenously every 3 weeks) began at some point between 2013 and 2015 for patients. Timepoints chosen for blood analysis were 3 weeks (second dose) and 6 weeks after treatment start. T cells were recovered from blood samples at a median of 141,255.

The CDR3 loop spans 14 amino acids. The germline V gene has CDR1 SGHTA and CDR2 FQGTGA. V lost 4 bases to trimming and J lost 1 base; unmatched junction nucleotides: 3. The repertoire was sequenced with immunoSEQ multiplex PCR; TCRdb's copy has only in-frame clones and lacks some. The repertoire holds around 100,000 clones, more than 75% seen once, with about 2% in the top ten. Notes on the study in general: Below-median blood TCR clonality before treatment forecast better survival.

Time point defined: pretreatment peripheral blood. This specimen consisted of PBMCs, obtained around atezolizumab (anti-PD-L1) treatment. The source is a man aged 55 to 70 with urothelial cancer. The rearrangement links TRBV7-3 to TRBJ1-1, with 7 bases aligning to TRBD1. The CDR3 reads CASSYRGRNTEAFF. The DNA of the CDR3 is TGTGCCAGCAGCTACAGGGGTAGGAACACTGAAGCTTTCTTT.